One sample yielded the 13 T cell receptor beta chains listed below, sequenced in a study of blood T cell repertoires in COVID-19. Repertoires were generated with immunoSEQ multiplex PCR, while TCRdb's copy carries only in-frame clones and drops some. The sample lists about 86,000 clones; more than 65% were seen once. The material sequenced was peripheral blood. Receptor source: a man in his 70s with acute or convalescent COVID-19.

This clone was found once. The V call is TRBV3-1 (or the pseudogene TRBV3-2), the J call TRBJ1-2; possible D gene TRBD1, 5 bases. This CDR3 region has 13 residues. V shed 3 bases and J shed 8 bases, with 13 bases lying between them. CDR1 LGHDT and CDR2 YNNKEL come from the germline V gene (reference sequence). CDR3 sequence reads: CASSQGPGPGYTF. The CDR3 bases are TGTGCCAGCAGCCAGGGGCCTGGTCCCGGCTACACCTTC.

This rearrangement joins TRBV19 to TRBJ2-2, with 11 bases identical to TRBD1. CDR3 size: 14 residues. Germline-derived CDR1 and CDR2 are LNHDA and SQIVND (reference sequence). V shed 5 bases and J 6 bases; nucleotides not matched to a gene: 2. CDR3: CASSGQGAAGELFF. CDR3 in DNA: TGTGCCAGTAGTGGACAGGGGGCGGCCGGGGAGCTGTTTTTT.

Here the CDR3 reads CAIRPGLAGNNEQFF. The CDR3, as DNA: TGTGCCATCAGGCCGGGACTAGCGGGAAACAATGAGCAGTTCTTC. V is TRBV10-3 and J is TRBJ2-1, with TRBD2 identical over 13 bases. Trimming removed 6 bases from V and 5 bases from J; junction bases left unmatched: 4. The V gene's germline CDR1 is ENHRY and CDR2 SYGVKD. CDR3 length: 15 amino acids.

The chain carries TRBV14 and TRBJ1-6, with TRBD1 as a possible D gene (5 bases). This CDR3 spans 16 amino acids. Germline values: CDR1 SGHDN, CDR2 FVKESK. Trimming removed 4 bases from V and 6 bases from J, with 16 bases in between. The DNA of the CDR3 is TGTGCCAGCAGCCCAGGGACCCCGGGAGCTAATTCACCCCTCCACTTT. It translates to CASSPGTPGANSPLHF.

On this clone itself: The sample contains more than one DNA sequence encoding this CDR3. This rearrangement joins TRBV4-1 to TRBJ2-2; 7 bases line up with TRBD1. Trimming took 0 bases from V and 3 from J; bases not matched to a gene: 4. CDR1 is MGHRA, CDR2 YSYEKL, per germline. The CDR3 runs 16 residues. CDR3 amino acids: CASSQDRGRDTGELFF. Written as DNA, the CDR3 is TGCGCCAGCAGCCAAGATAGGGGGCGTGACACCGGGGAGCTGTTTTTT.

V gene TRBV28 combines with J gene TRBJ1-1; 9 bases match TRBD1. With 4 bases clipped from V and 1 base from J, the junction kept 7 bases outside the gene matches. The CDR3 loop spans 16 amino acids. The germline V gene encodes CDR1 MDHEN and CDR2 SYDVKM. This CDR3 is CASSSWTGAANTEAFF. For the CDR3, the DNA is TGTGCCAGCAGTTCGTGGACAGGGGCAGCGAACACTGAAGCTTTCTTT.

This clone was observed a handful of times. The rearrangement uses TRBV21-1 and TRBJ2-7; the table names TRBD1, a call not compared with the DNA. TRBV21-1 is termed a pseudogene. The CDR3 sequence is 17 residues long. The CDR3 DNA reads TGTGCCAGCAGCAAAATCGGTGGGGCAGGGGATCCCTACGAGCAGTACGTC. As protein: CASSKIGGAGDPYEQYV.

The chain has TRBV4-2 and TRBJ2-2, with TRBD2 identical over 7 bases. Germline values: CDR1 LGHNA, CDR2 YNFKEQ. With 6 bases clipped from V and 2 bases from J, the junction kept 6 bases outside the gene matches. This CDR3 region has 15 residues. CDR3 coding DNA: TGTGCCAGCAGTCAAAGCGGGAAAAACACCGGGGAGCTGTTTTTT. It is translated as CASSQSGKNTGELFF.

This CDR3 is CASPDRDGTEAFF. CDR3 nucleotide sequence: TGTGCCAGCCCGGACAGGGACGGTACTGAAGCTTTCTTT. The gene calls are TRBV6-5 and TRBJ1-1; 8 nucleotides agree with TRBD1. With V trimmed by 8 bases and J by 5 bases, 7 bases remained unmatched. The CDR3 is made up of 13 amino acids. Germline V gene lookup returns CDR1 MNHEY and CDR2 SVGAGI.

J is TRBJ2-3 and V is TRBV2; TRBD2 is a possible D gene (6 bases). Per the germline V gene, CDR1 is SNHLY and CDR2 is FYNNEI. This CDR3 is built from 15 residues. The V and J ends lost 6 bases and 2 bases respectively, with 15 bases between them. Here the CDR3 DNA reads TGTGCCAGCAGCGCCGGGACTCCAAACACAGATACGCAGTATTTT. Protein product: CASSAGTPNTDTQYF.

This sequence joins TRBV28 and TRBJ1-6; no clear D gene. Trimming removed 2 bases at V and 0 bases at J, with 8 bases between. The germline V gene has CDR1 MDHEN and CDR2 SYDVKM. The length of the CDR3 is 16 residues. CDR3 DNA sequence: TGTGCCAGCAGTTTAGATACGAGCTCCTATAATTCACCCCTCCACTTT. This sequence encodes CASSLDTSSYNSPLHF.

This clone was detected many times. J is TRBJ1-1 and V is TRBV6-1; D remains ambiguous. Germline loops: CDR1 MNHNS, CDR2 SASEGT. This CDR3 is built from 12 residues. The germline V and J ends were trimmed by 2 bases and 11 bases, with 12 bases remaining between them. The CDR3 DNA is TGTGCCAGCAGTGAATCCCAGACGAGGGCTTTCTTT. This translates into CASSESQTRAFF.

This chain uses TRBV5-1 with TRBJ2-5; 13 nucleotides align to TRBD2. Germline loops: CDR1 SGHRS, CDR2 YFSETQ. J gave up 5 bases and V 4 bases, and 8 bases lay outside the gene matches. This CDR3 spans 16 amino acids. The CDR3 here is CASSPLLAGGSETQYF. CDR3 bases: TGCGCCAGCAGCCCGTTACTAGCGGGGGGGTCTGAGACCCAGTACTTC.